Below, one T cell receptor beta chain is given with its context. Antigen unknown. TCRdb's copy holds only in-frame clones and misses some; the assay was immunoSEQ multiplex PCR. The sample records about 140,000 clones, about nine tenths being singletons. This sample was included in a study of CD4+ T cells in melanoma. General observations from the study: Neoantigen-specific CD4+ T cells in melanoma reportedly had diverse differentiation states. CD8+ T cell, macrophage and B cell function reportedly correlated with neoantigen-specific CD4+ T cells.

Germline CDR1 reads SEHNR; CDR2 reads FQNEAQ (reference sequence). The CDR3 contains 14 residues. Trimming removed 6 bases at V and 4 bases at J, with 15 bases between. The sequence was obtained from a human donor with melanoma. V usage is TRBV7-9 and J usage is TRBJ1-2; D unclear. The chain's CDR3 is CASRFRADSYGYTF. The CDR3, as DNA: TGTGCCAGCAGGTTTAGGGCTGATTCCTATGGCTACACCTTC.